The subject of this entry is one TCR beta chain. Its antigen is unknown. The data were obtained in a study of T cell responses to AZD1222 COVID-19 vaccine. Assay: immunoSEQ multiplex PCR; the TCRdb copy retains only in-frame clones and omits some. There are tens of thousands of clones in the sample; approximately 83% occur only once, and over 15% lies in the top ten. CDR1 is SGHDT and CDR2 is YYEEEE in the germline V gene. Deletions cut 1 base from V and 7 bases from J, with 8 bases between. There are 12 residues in the CDR3. Study-level points and caveats: Seropositivity was recorded at baseline in only six AZD1222 recipients.

Material: peripheral blood, obtained 28 days after the second AZD1222 dose. The sequence derives from an adult who received the AZD1222 COVID-19 vaccine. This sequence joins TRBV5-6 and TRBJ1-1; no definite D call. As DNA, the CDR3 is TGTGCCAGCAGCTTGACAGACCTTGAAGCTTTCTTT. Amino acid sequence: CASSLTDLEAFF.